What follows are 7 T cell receptor beta chains derived from one specimen sequenced in a study of T cell responses to AZD1222 COVID-19 vaccine. Using immunoSEQ multiplex PCR, the repertoire was profiled, and TCRdb retains in-frame clones only, with some absent. The sample consists of some 150,000 clones, roughly nine tenths of them appearing once. The sequenced sample was peripheral blood, obtained on day 0 of MenACWY control vaccination. The receptors shown here come from an adult in good health.

This rearrangement joins TRBV25-1 to TRBJ1-2; D possibly corresponds to TRBD1 (5 bases). Deletions cut 5 bases from V and 5 bases from J, with 15 bases between. CDR1 and CDR2 (germline): MGHDK, SYGVNS. This CDR3 has 14 residues. The CDR3 spells CASSPLGPQYGYTF. DNA for the CDR3: TGTGCCAGCAGTCCCCTGGGGCCCCAATATGGCTACACCTTC.

This clone was detected only once. V gene TRBV19 combines with J gene TRBJ1-5; D call uncertain. The CDR3 runs to 14 residues. Germline V gives CDR1 LNHDA, CDR2 SQIVND (reference sequence). V shed 2 bases and J shed 7 bases, with 12 bases lying between them. The CDR3 DNA reads TGTGCCAGTAGTATATGGGGTAGAGGGCAGCCCCAGCATTTT. Its translation: CASSIWGRGQPQHF.

This rearrangement joins TRBV7-6 to TRBJ2-3, with 10 bases that match TRBD2. CDR1 and CDR2 from the germline V gene are SGHVS and FNYEAQ. V lost 2 bases, J lost 0 bases, and 11 bases stayed unmatched. The CDR3 loop spans 19 amino acids. This CDR3 reads CASSLSAHLAGASTDTQYF. CDR3 in DNA: TGTGCCAGCAGCTTATCCGCCCACCTAGCGGGGGCAAGCACAGATACGCAGTATTTT.

V gene TRBV19 combines with J gene TRBJ2-1, with D maybe TRBD2 (6 bases). This CDR3 region has 14 residues. Trimming removed 5 bases from V and 0 bases from J, with 8 bases in between. Germline values: CDR1 LNHDA, CDR2 SQIVND (reference sequence). In DNA form, the CDR3 reads TGTGCCAGTAGTCCAGCGGGCTCCTACAATGAGCAGTTCTTC. It translates to CASSPAGSYNEQFF. Variable domain in full (rest from reference TRBV19 and TRBJ2-1): DGGITQSPKYLFRKEGQNVTLSCEQNLNHDAMYWYRQDPGQGLRLIYYSQIVNDFQKGDIAEGYSVSREKKESFPLTVTSAQKNPTAFYLCASSPAGSYNEQFFGPGTRLTVL.

The chain is built from TRBV7-3 and TRBJ1-2, with a tentative D call TRBD1 (5 bases). The germline gives CDR1 SGHTA, CDR2 FQGTGA. There are 14 residues in the CDR3. With 5 bases removed from V and 2 bases from J, the gap between germline ends came to 12 bases. The CDR3 nucleotides are TGTGCCAGCAGCCCCAGGGCGGAAAACTATGGCTACACCTTC. Amino acid sequence: CASSPRAENYGYTF. The full variable domain, its missing parts supplied by reference TRBV7-3 and TRBJ1-2, is GAGVSQTPSNKVTEKGKYVELRCDPISGHTALYWYRQSLGQGPEFLIYFQGTGAADDSGLPNDRFFAVRPEGSVSTLKIQRTERGDSAVYLCASSPRAENYGYTFGSGTRLTVV.

CDR3 amino acids: CASSQGWAEKLFF. Here the CDR3 DNA reads TGTGCCAGTAGCCAGGGGTGGGCTGAAAAACTGTTTTTT. This chain links TRBV19 with TRBJ1-4; tentative D call: TRBD1 (6 bases). Germline loops: CDR1 LNHDA, CDR2 SQIVND (reference sequence). The V gene lost 6 bases and the J gene lost 7 bases, with 12 bases spanning the gap. CDR3 length equals 13 residues.

This clone was seen only once. The chain has TRBV28 and TRBJ1-4; a possible D gene is TRBD1 (6 bases). Germline values: CDR1 MDHEN, CDR2 SYDVKM. The CDR3 has 14 residues. Deletions cut 5 bases from V and 4 bases from J, with 11 bases between. Here the CDR3 DNA reads TGTGCCAGCAGTCGGGGGCCGGTTAATGAAAAACTGTTTTTT. Residues: CASSRGPVNEKLFF.